Below, 31 T cell receptor beta chains from the same sample are listed, as sequenced in a study of beta chain features in type 1 diabetes. Expressed TCRB transcripts were sequenced because the isolated RNA had all been reverse transcribed beforehand. Data came from immunoSEQ multiplex PCR; TCRdb stores just in-frame clones and leaves some out. Of tens of thousands of clones listed, around a third were seen once; the top ten hold roughly 0.45%. The sample consisted of stem cell memory CD4+ T cells from blood. All receptors derive from a woman aged 18 to 35 in good health.

This clone was seen a handful of times. The genes are TRBV7-8 and TRBJ1-5; 7 nucleotides agree with TRBD1. The V gene's germline CDR1 is SGHVS and CDR2 FQNEAQ. The CDR3 runs 15 residues. V gave up 0 bases and J gave up 4 bases; unmatched junction bases: 3. The CDR3 here is CASSLAETGNQPQHF. The CDR3 DNA sequence: TGTGCCAGCAGCTTAGCGGAGACAGGGAATCAGCCCCAGCATTTT.

This clone occurred once. This chain uses TRBV4-3 with TRBJ2-1; D remains ambiguous. The V gene lost 1 base and the J gene lost 0 bases, with 10 bases spanning the gap. CDR1 is LGHNA, CDR2 YSLEER, per germline. The length of the CDR3 is 16 residues. CDR3 region: CASSQGSGSSYNEQFF. For the CDR3, the DNA is TGCGCCAGCAGCCAAGGATCAGGTAGCTCCTACAATGAGCAGTTCTTC.

The chain is built from TRBV25-1 and TRBJ1-1; no definite D call. Germline values: CDR1 MGHDK, CDR2 SYGVNS. Trimming pared 8 bases from V and 0 bases from J, leaving 16 bases between. This CDR3 comprises 15 residues. CDR3 nucleotide sequence: TGTGCCAGCTTCTCGGATACGAGGGTGAACACTGAAGCTTTCTTT. Protein sequence: CASFSDTRVNTEAFF.

V is TRBV5-1 and J is TRBJ1-1, with 8 bases fitting TRBD1. Per germline, CDR1 SGHRS and CDR2 YFSETQ. CDR3 length: 13 residues. The V segment lost 0 bases and the J segment 6 bases; nucleotides outside the gene matches: 1. The CDR3, as DNA: TGCGCCAGCAGCTTGGTACAGGGGGCTGAAGCTTTCTTT. Protein sequence: CASSLVQGAEAFF.

The rearrangement joins TRBV5-1 to TRBJ2-1, with D maybe TRBD2 (6 bases). Germline CDR1 reads SGHRS; CDR2 reads YFSETQ. Trimming shortened V by 5 bases and J by 7 bases, and 16 bases separated the two germline ends. This CDR3 is 14 amino acids long. The CDR3 nucleotides are TGCGCCAGCAGTTTGAGCGGGTGGGGTAATGAGCAGTTCTTC. It encodes CASSLSGWGNEQFF.

This clone has only a few counts. This sequence joins TRBV30 and TRBJ2-1; possible D gene TRBD2, 5 bases. The CDR3 is 14 amino acids. CDR1 and CDR2 (germline): GTSNPN, SVGIG (reference sequence). Between the trimmed V and J ends, which lost 0 bases and 8 bases, there was a span of 14 bases. CDR3: CAWSVGGSRHEQFF. The CDR3 DNA sequence: TGTGCCTGGAGTGTAGGTGGGAGTCGGCATGAGCAGTTCTTC.

The V gene is TRBV18, the J gene TRBJ1-1, with 7 bases fitting TRBD1. Per germline, CDR1 KGHSH and CDR2 LQKENI. V trimming: 6 bases; J trimming: 1 base; junction bases outside the gene matches: 8. CDR3 length equals 15 residues. CDR3 DNA sequence: TGTGCCAGCTCCCGTAGCGGGACAGAGAACACTGAAGCTTTCTTT. Protein product: CASSRSGTENTEAFF.

Comment on this clone: Germline is not matched at one junction end, which may reflect a read error. The rearrangement links TRBV23-1 to TRBJ2-5; D call uncertain. The end of the DNA aligns better with TRBJ2-7, so the J call may be wrong. TRBV23-1 has ORF status, its function being uncertain. This CDR3 spans 11 amino acids. CDR3 nucleotide sequence: TGCACCAGCAGTCCGCCCTACGAGCAGTACTTC. It specifies CTSSPPYEQYF.

The V and J genes are TRBV11-2 and TRBJ1-2, with D possibly being TRBD1 (6 bases). The CDR3 loop spans 17 amino acids. Germline-derived CDR1 and CDR2 are SGHAT and FQNNGV. V was pared by 1 base and J by 4 bases, with 19 bases between. This CDR3 is CASSLVREQGTSYGYTF. Here the CDR3 DNA reads TGTGCCAGCAGCTTAGTTAGAGAGCAGGGGACTAGCTATGGCTACACCTTC.

The chain employs TRBV20-1 and TRBJ2-1; 7 nucleotides align to TRBD2. This CDR3 contains 10 residues. With V trimmed by 5 bases and J by 9 bases, 1 base remained unmatched. The germline V gene encodes CDR1 DFQATT and CDR2 SNEGSKA (reference sequence). CDR3 protein: CSAGGVEQFF. The CDR3 region has the DNA TGCAGTGCTGGGGGGGTTGAGCAGTTCTTC.

This clone was counted only a few times. The chain recombines TRBV7-2 with TRBJ2-1, with D possibly being TRBD1 (5 bases). Deletions cut 1 base from V and 4 bases from J, with 14 bases between. This CDR3 region has 16 residues. Germline loops: CDR1 SGHTA, CDR2 FQGNSA. CDR3 amino acids: CASSLDRGQKYNEQFF. CDR3 sequence (DNA): TGTGCCAGCAGCTTAGATAGAGGACAAAAATACAATGAGCAGTTCTTC.

This clone was counted only a few times. This sequence joins TRBV2 and TRBJ1-2; maybe TRBD1 (5 bases). The CDR3 covers 14 residues. V lost 0 bases and J lost 7, with 12 bases in between. Germline V lookup: CDR1 SNHLY, CDR2 FYNNEI. CDR3 loop: CASSEAEGVSGYTF. Written as DNA, the CDR3 is TGTGCCAGCAGTGAAGCGGAAGGGGTATCTGGCTACACCTTC.

V and J are TRBV7-3 and TRBJ2-3; 8 bases are a match to TRBD2. Germline V lookup: CDR1 SGHTA, CDR2 FQGTGA. The V segment lost 3 bases and the J segment 6 bases; nucleotides outside the gene matches: 8. The CDR3 length is 15 residues. The CDR3 sequence: CASSFRGRGVDTQYF. As DNA, the CDR3 is TGTGCCAGCAGCTTCAGAGGGCGGGGGGTGGATACGCAGTATTTT.

This chain uses TRBV7-2 with TRBJ2-7; tentative D call: TRBD1 (6 bases). Trimming removed 3 bases at V and 5 bases at J, with 17 bases between. CDR1 is SGHTA, CDR2 FQGNSA, per germline. CDR3 length equals 15 residues. The CDR3 region is CASSFTGNARDEQYF. The CDR3 region has the DNA TGTGCCAGCAGCTTCACAGGGAACGCTCGGGACGAGCAGTACTTC.

This clone was seen many times. This rearrangement joins TRBV7-2 to TRBJ2-4; 8 bases align to TRBD1. Germline lookup yields CDR1 SGHTA and CDR2 FQGNSA. This CDR3 region has 14 residues. J was trimmed by 6 bases and V by 6 bases; bases with no gene match: 7. CDR3 sequence (DNA): TGTGCCAGCAGTTACGACAGGGGTAGAAACATTCAGTACTTC. It codes for CASSYDRGRNIQYF.

This clone was seen only once. This chain joins TRBV2 and TRBJ2-5; unclear D gene. This CDR3 is built from 14 residues. Germline V CDR1 and CDR2: SNHLY, FYNNEI. V lost 4 bases and J lost 0, with 9 bases in between. This chain's CDR3 is CASSAKRNQETQYF. DNA of the CDR3: TGTGCCAGCAGTGCTAAGAGGAACCAAGAGACCCAGTACTTC.

This clone was detected a few times. The rearrangement uses TRBV7-3 and TRBJ2-6, with 8 bases fitting TRBD1. With V trimmed by 5 bases and J by 0 bases, 3 bases remained unmatched. The CDR3 sequence is 16 residues long. The germline V gene has CDR1 SGHTA and CDR2 FQGTGA. CDR3 DNA: TGTGCCAGCAGCCACGGACAGGGCTCTGGGGCCAACGTCCTGACTTTC. Amino acids: CASSHGQGSGANVLTF. Full variable domain (rest looked up from reference TRBV7-3 and TRBJ2-6): GAGVSQTPSNKVTEKGKYVELRCDPISGHTALYWYRQSLGQGPEFLIYFQGTGAADDSGLPNDRFFAVRPEGSVSTLKIQRTERGDSAVYLCASSHGQGSGANVLTFGAGSRLTVL.

This clone was seen only a few times. This sequence joins TRBV29-1 and TRBJ1-2; D remains unclear. The germline gives CDR1 SQVTM, CDR2 ANQGSEA. The CDR3 is 13 amino acids. Trimming left V 4 bases short and J 3 bases short, with 12 bases between. The CDR3 is CSVGAPTDYGYTF. CDR3 sequence (DNA): TGCAGCGTTGGGGCCCCAACTGACTATGGCTACACCTTC.

The CDR3 reads CASSYSGRGPYEQYF. The CDR3 bases are TGTGCCAGCAGTTATAGCGGGAGGGGCCCCTACGAGCAGTACTTC. V and J are TRBV6-6 and TRBJ2-7; 11 nucleotides match TRBD2. With 3 bases clipped from V and 2 bases from J, the junction kept 3 bases outside the gene matches. Germline CDR1 and CDR2: MNHNY and SVGAGI (reference sequence). This CDR3 contains 15 residues.

The chain links TRBV11-2 to TRBJ2-5; 8 bases line up with TRBD2. Germline lookup yields CDR1 SGHAT and CDR2 FQNNGV. CDR3 length equals 15 residues. The junction had 6 bases not matched to a gene; V was cut back by 4 bases and J by 2 bases. CDR3 in DNA: TGTGCCAGCAGCTCTCGACTAGCGTATCAAGAGACCCAGTACTTC. It codes for CASSSRLAYQETQYF.

This clone was observed a few times. The chain couples TRBV23-1 to TRBJ2-7; 7 bases map to TRBD1. TRBV23-1 has ORF status, its function being uncertain. The CDR3 runs to 12 residues. V trimming: 4 bases; J trimming: 3 bases; junction bases outside the gene matches: 0. DNA of the CDR3: TGCGCCAGCAGTCGGGACAGCTACGAGCAGTACTTC. It codes for CASSRDSYEQYF.

This clone is judged medium-sized (0.01 to 0.1%). The chain links TRBV13 to TRBJ2-3; no firm D call. The CDR3 contains 13 residues. With 5 bases removed from V and 6 bases from J, the gap between germline ends came to 12 bases. Germline-derived CDR1 and CDR2 are PRHDT and FYEKMQ (reference sequence). The chain's CDR3 is CASSLGFVDTQYF. In DNA form, the CDR3 reads TGTGCCAGCAGCCTCGGTTTCGTGGATACGCAGTATTTT.

The chain recombines TRBV7-9 with TRBJ1-1, with no clear D. V dropped 5 bases and J dropped 1 base, with 14 bases sitting between them. Per germline, CDR1 SEHNR and CDR2 FQNEAQ (reference sequence). This CDR3 contains 15 residues. CDR3 sequence reads: CASSRSGRANTEAFF. CDR3 coding DNA: TGTGCCAGCAGCCGCAGCGGGAGAGCGAACACTGAAGCTTTCTTT.

This clone has just one count. The chain recombines TRBV11-3 with TRBJ1-2; 8 bases align to TRBD1. Germline assignment: CDR1 SGHNT and CDR2 YENEEA. After removal of 5 bases from V and 3 bases from J, the junction contained 2 bases not matched to a gene. The CDR3 sequence is 13 residues long. This chain's CDR3 is CASSPGGHYGYTF. The CDR3 DNA is TGTGCCAGCAGCCCAGGGGGCCACTATGGCTACACCTTC.

The CDR3 reads CASHTGTGRETQYF. The CDR3 coding sequence is TGCGCCAGCCACACCGGGACAGGGAGGGAGACCCAGTACTTC. The chain is built from TRBV5-1 and TRBJ2-5, with 9 bases matching TRBD1. Trimming at V came to 7 bases and at J to 5 bases, leaving 9 bases not matched to a gene. CDR3 length: 14 amino acids. Per germline, CDR1 SGHRS and CDR2 YFSETQ. Together with reference TRBV5-1 and TRBJ2-5, the CDR3 gives the full variable domain: KAGVTQTPRYLIKTRGQQVTLSCSPISGHRSVSWYQQTPGQGLQFLFEYFSETQRNKGNFPGRFSGRQFSNSRSEMNVSTLELGDSALYLCASHTGTGRETQYFGPGTRLLVL.

This clone was detected only a few times. This sequence joins TRBV7-3 and TRBJ1-1, with 10 bases lining up with TRBD1. V shed 10 bases, J shed 6 bases, and the junction held 17 bases outside the gene matches. CDR1 is SGHTA, CDR2 FQGTGA, per germline. The CDR3 extends over 16 amino acids. This CDR3 is CANYSNLWDRGAEAFF. The CDR3 nucleotides are TGTGCCAACTATTCAAACTTATGGGACAGGGGAGCTGAAGCTTTCTTT.

The chain is built from TRBV7-9 and TRBJ2-3, with a possible D match to TRBD2 (6 bases). The CDR3 is made up of 14 amino acids. Germline-derived CDR1 and CDR2 are SEHNR and FQNEAQ (reference sequence). The V end was cut by 11 bases, the J end by 1 base, with 16 bases between. CDR3 sequence reads: CALRGRTRTDTQYF. The CDR3 DNA sequence: TGTGCCTTGCGGGGCAGGACTCGCACAGATACGCAGTATTTT.

The gene calls are TRBV19 and TRBJ2-1; 8 bases are shared with TRBD1. The germline gives CDR1 LNHDA, CDR2 SQIVND (reference sequence). CDR3 length: 16 residues. V trimming: 4 bases; J trimming: 7 bases; junction bases outside the gene matches: 12. The CDR3, as DNA: TGTGCCAGTAGTAAAGAGGCAGGGGGCTTTGGGAATGAGCAGTTCTTC. It specifies CASSKEAGGFGNEQFF.

This clone was counted between two and nine times. Here the CDR3 DNA reads TGCAGTGCTGGACTTTACGAGCAGTACTTC. Translation gives CSAGLYEQYF. The V gene is TRBV20-1, the J gene TRBJ2-7; possibly TRBD2 for D (5 bases). The CDR3 runs to 10 residues. V shed 5 bases and J shed 4 bases, with 6 bases lying between them. Germline CDR1 is DFQATT and CDR2 is SNEGSKA (reference sequence).

The V gene is TRBV7-6, the J gene TRBJ2-1; D unclear. The CDR3 extends over 11 amino acids. The germline V gene encodes CDR1 SGHVS and CDR2 FNYEAQ. Trimming took off 5 bases at V and 8 bases at J, with 7 bases between the two ends. CDR3 sequence reads: CASSLQDEQFF. CDR3 nucleotide sequence: TGTGCCAGCAGCCTTCAGGATGAGCAGTTCTTC.

This clone was picked up a small number of times. The chain joins TRBV7-2 to TRBJ1-2, with a possible D match to TRBD1 (6 bases). The germline V gene encodes CDR1 SGHTA and CDR2 FQGNSA. The CDR3 totals 15 residues. Deletions cut 4 bases from V and 6 bases from J, with 18 bases between. The CDR3 DNA reads TGTGCCAGCAGCTCCATCTCAACAGGGAGCCATGGCTACACCTTC. It is translated as CASSSISTGSHGYTF. The full variable domain, rest sourced from reference TRBV7-2 and TRBJ1-2, is GAGVSQSPSNKVTEKGKDVELRCDPISGHTALYWYRQSLGQGLEFLIYFQGNSAPDKSGLPSDRFSAERTGGSVSTLTIQRTQQEDSAVYLCASSSISTGSHGYTFGSGTRLTVV.